The clone carrying this T cell receptor (beta chain) was found once. The data are from a study of blood T cell repertoires in COVID-19. About the study: Samples taken during acute and convalescent COVID-19 were collected in the United States, Italy and Spain.

Produced via immunoSEQ multiplex PCR; TCRdb's table is partial and in-frame only. The table lists more than 35,000 clones, around nine tenths of them singletons, with approximately 10% in the top ten. This TCR was sampled from a man between 60 and 75 years old with active COVID-19. Sequences were obtained from peripheral blood.

The CDR3, as DNA: TGCGCCAGCAGCCTACTACTAGCGGGATACAATGAGCAGTTCTTC. This sequence encodes CASSLLLAGYNEQFF. V gene TRBV4-3 combines with J gene TRBJ2-1; 10 bases agree with TRBD2. The trim removed 4 bases at V and 4 bases at J, leaving 4 bases unmatched. This CDR3 spans 15 amino acids. Germline values: CDR1 LGHNA, CDR2 YSLEER.